Presented here are 3 T cell receptor beta chains from one specimen sequenced in a study of OX40 agonist ivuxolimab in advanced cancers. The library was made by the immunoSEQ multiplex PCR assay. TCRdb provides this immuneACCESS table in a form limited to in-frame rearrangements. Some clones are lacking; in checked studies, under half of them reflect an unresolved V gene, and why the rest are absent is not known. The sample table records 70,000 or so clones; 85% to 90% of these occur just once. The ten largest clones represent approximately 2.1% of the sample. This material consisted of CD4+ or CD8+ T cells sorted from blood, taken in a trial of the OX40 agonist ivuxolimab. The receptors come from an adult with an advanced solid tumor such as melanoma, head and neck, liver or kidney cancer.

This clone appeared a single time. The chain links TRBV16 to TRBJ2-1; 7 bases are shared with TRBD1. This CDR3 has 14 residues. Unmatched junction bases numbered 5, after V lost 1 base and J lost 8 bases. Per the germline V gene, CDR1 is KGHSY and CDR2 is FQNENV. As DNA, the CDR3 is TGTGCCAGCAGCCAATTTACAGGGGACGATGAGCAGTTCTTC. It translates to CASSQFTGDDEQFF. Using reference TRBV16 and TRBJ2-1 for the parts outside the CDR3, the full variable domain is GEEVAQTPKHLVRGEGQKAKLYCAPIKGHSYVFWYQQVLKNEFKFLISFQNENVFDETGMPKERFSAKCLPNSPCSLEIQATKLEDSAVYFCASSQFTGDDEQFFGPGTRLTVL.

J is TRBJ1-1 and V is TRBV9, with 11 positions matching TRBD1. The CDR3 consists of 17 residues. Looked up from germline, CDR1 is SGDLS and CDR2 is YYNGEE. V lost 4 bases to trimming and J lost 2 bases; unmatched junction nucleotides: 10. The CDR3 sequence is CASSPLPGTGGNTEAFF. The CDR3 region has the DNA TGTGCCAGCAGCCCCCTCCCCGGGACAGGGGGTAACACTGAAGCTTTCTTT.

V usage is TRBV11-3 and J usage is TRBJ1-1; tentatively, D is TRBD1 (5 bases). V lost 1 base to trimming and J lost 11 bases, with 11 bases between them. This CDR3 is 12 amino acids long. Germline V CDR1 and CDR2: SGHNT, YENEEA. The chain's CDR3 is CASSLAQGVAFF. The CDR3 bases are TGTGCCAGCAGCTTAGCTCAGGGCGTCGCTTTCTTT.